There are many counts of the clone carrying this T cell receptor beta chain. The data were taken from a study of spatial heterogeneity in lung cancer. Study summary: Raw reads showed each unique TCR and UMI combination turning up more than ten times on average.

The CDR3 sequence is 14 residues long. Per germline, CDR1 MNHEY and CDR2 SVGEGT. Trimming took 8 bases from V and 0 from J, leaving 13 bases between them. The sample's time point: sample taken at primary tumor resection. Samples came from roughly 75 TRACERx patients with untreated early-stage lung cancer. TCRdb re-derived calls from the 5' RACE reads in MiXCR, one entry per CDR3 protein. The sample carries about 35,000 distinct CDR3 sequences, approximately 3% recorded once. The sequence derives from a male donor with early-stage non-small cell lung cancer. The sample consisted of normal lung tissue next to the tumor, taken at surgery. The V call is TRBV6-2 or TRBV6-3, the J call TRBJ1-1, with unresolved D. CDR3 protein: CASVEGQMNTEAFF. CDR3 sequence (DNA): TGTGCCAGCGTAGAAGGGCAGATGAACACTGAAGCTTTCTTT.